These 14 T cell receptor beta chains were sequenced from one sample in a study of cytomegalovirus exposure and HLA in healthy donors. PCR involved 60 Vbeta and 13 Jbeta primers. The protocol was immunoSEQ multiplex PCR, while the TCRdb copy is restricted to in-frame clones and leaves out a portion. The data hold 100,000 to 150,000 clones, with roughly 72% observed a single time. Sequences were obtained from PBMCs. Source of these receptors: a male donor in good health and CMV-seronegative.

DNA of the CDR3: TGTGCCAGCAGCAAAAGGGGCCTAACAGGGGGCAAGGACAATGAGCAGTTCTTC. Its protein is CASSKRGLTGGKDNEQFF. The V gene is TRBV21-1, the J gene TRBJ2-1; the D call TRBD1 from the table was never checked on the DNA. TRBV21-1 is listed as a pseudogene. The CDR3 extends over 18 amino acids.

The chain combines TRBV5-8 with TRBJ2-1, with 7 bases fitting TRBD2. Germline CDR1 is SGHTS and CDR2 is YDEGEE. The V gene end was trimmed by 2 bases and the J gene end by 1 base; junction bases not matched to a gene: 3. The CDR3 is 15 amino acids. The CDR3 nucleotides read TGTGCCAGCAGCTTAGTACTAGCGTCCTACAATGAGCAGTTCTTC. This translates into CASSLVLASYNEQFF.

This clone has only a few counts. Other DNA sequences in this sample translate to the same CDR3. V gene TRBV29-1 combines with J gene TRBJ2-3; TRBD2 aligns across 14 bases. The V and J ends lost 4 bases and 0 bases, in that order; junction bases with no gene match: 0. There are 15 residues in the CDR3. Germline V gives CDR1 SQVTM, CDR2 ANQGSEA. CDR3 sequence: CSVGLAGGSTDTQYF. DNA for the CDR3: TGCAGCGTTGGACTAGCGGGAGGGAGCACAGATACGCAGTATTTT.

The J gene is TRBJ1-1, the V gene TRBV19; 11 bases are a match to TRBD1. In germline, CDR1 is LNHDA, CDR2 SQIVND (reference sequence). V gave up 6 bases and J gave up 7 bases; unmatched junction bases: 4. CDR3 length equals 13 residues. CDR3 amino acids: CASRGQGADEAFF. The CDR3 coding sequence is TGTGCCAGTAGAGGACAGGGGGCAGATGAAGCTTTCTTT.

The chain combines TRBV5-1 with TRBJ2-7; maybe TRBD2 (6 bases). V was cut by 7 bases and J by 2 bases, with 13 bases left in between. The germline gives CDR1 SGHRS, CDR2 YFSETQ. The CDR3 consists of 13 residues. CDR3: CASSAGGTYEQYF. CDR3 sequence (DNA): TGCGCCAGCTCGGCGGGCGGGACCTACGAGCAGTACTTC.

This clone was counted a few times. The chain joins TRBV5-5 to TRBJ2-1; 9 bases agree with TRBD1. Germline V gives CDR1 SGHKS, CDR2 YYEKEE (reference sequence). J was trimmed by 6 bases and V by 4 bases; bases with no gene match: 8. The CDR3 loop spans 15 amino acids. The CDR3 sequence: CASSLRQGDANEQFF. CDR3 sequence (DNA): TGTGCCAGCAGCCTTCGACAGGGGGATGCCAATGAGCAGTTCTTC. Full variable domain (remainder filled in from reference TRBV5-5 and TRBJ2-1): DAGVTQSPTHLIKTRGQQVTLRCSPISGHKSVSWYQQVLGQGPQFIFQYYEKEERGRGNFPDRFSARQFPNYSSELNVNALLLGDSALYLCASSLRQGDANEQFFGPGTRLTVL.

The V and J genes are TRBV30 and TRBJ2-1; a weak D match, TRBD1 (5 bases). CDR1 and CDR2 from the germline V gene are GTSNPN and SVGIG (reference sequence). The ends were cut back, 2 bases at V and 1 base at J, with 6 bases in the middle. CDR3 length equals 13 residues. The CDR3 region is CAWSPGSYNEQFF. In DNA, the CDR3 is TGTGCCTGGAGTCCAGGGTCCTACAATGAGCAGTTCTTC.

This clone turned up a few times. V is TRBV18 and J is TRBJ1-1, with D hard to call. Trimming pared 0 bases from V and 6 bases from J, leaving 11 bases between. Per the germline V gene, CDR1 is KGHSH and CDR2 is LQKENI. This CDR3 has 14 residues. The DNA for the CDR3 is TGTGCCAGCTCACCACCGGGGAGGGTCGCTGAAGCTTTCTTT. Encoded protein: CASSPPGRVAEAFF.

The J gene is TRBJ1-6, the V gene TRBV6-6; weak D call: TRBD1 (6 bases). Between the trimmed V and J ends, which lost 7 bases and 6 bases, there was a span of 16 bases. Germline V gene sequence: CDR1 MNHNY, CDR2 SVGAGI (reference sequence). This CDR3 contains 15 residues. DNA for the CDR3: TGTGCCAGCACCGGGATTGGGACATCTAATTCACCCCTCCACTTT. Protein: CASTGIGTSNSPLHF.

This clone was seen a handful of times. J is TRBJ2-5 and V is TRBV28, with TRBD2 as a possible D gene (7 bases). V shed 2 bases and J shed 5 bases, with 18 bases lying between them. Per germline, CDR1 MDHEN and CDR2 SYDVKM. This CDR3 has 16 residues. The CDR3 DNA follows: TGTGCCAGCAGTTTACCGCCGGGGGGCCTGGGGGAGACCCAGTACTTC. Translated: CASSLPPGGLGETQYF.

The CDR3 nucleotides read TGTGCCAGCAGACTCAACCAAAAACATCAGCCCCAGCATTTT. This encodes CASRLNQKHQPQHF. The rearrangement uses TRBV27 and TRBJ1-5, with D hard to call. The V gene lost 6 bases and the J gene lost 5 bases, with 14 bases spanning the gap. The CDR3 is 14 residues long. Germline V gene sequence: CDR1 MNHEY, CDR2 SMNVEV (reference sequence).

The J gene is TRBJ2-7, the V gene TRBV18; 14 nucleotides line up with TRBD2. CDR1 KGHSH and CDR2 LQKENI come from the germline V gene. The CDR3 loop spans 15 amino acids. V shed 6 bases, J shed 4 bases, and the junction held 5 bases outside the gene matches. CDR3 DNA sequence: TGTGCCAGCTCGAAGACTAGCGGGAGGGTGTACGAGCAGTACTTC. Its protein is CASSKTSGRVYEQYF.

The chain combines TRBV28 with TRBJ1-1; D might be TRBD1 (6 bases). V lost 7 bases, J lost 7 bases, and 22 bases lay in between. CDR3 length equals 15 residues. The germline V gene encodes CDR1 MDHEN and CDR2 SYDVKM. The CDR3 coding sequence is TGTGCCAGCAACTTCTACAGGGCCACAGCTATTGAAGCTTTCTTT. Translated: CASNFYRATAIEAFF.

DNA for the CDR3: TGTGCCAGCTCACCCGGGACTAGCAAAGGCAATGAGCAGTTCTTC. This translates into CASSPGTSKGNEQFF. The chain has TRBV18 and TRBJ2-1; 9 bases are a match to TRBD2. J lost 6 bases, V lost 3 bases, and 6 bases had no gene match. The CDR3 runs to 15 residues. Looked up from germline, CDR1 is KGHSH and CDR2 is LQKENI. Variable domain in full (rest from reference TRBV18 and TRBJ2-1): NAGVMQNPRHLVRRRGQEARLRCSPMKGHSHVYWYRQLPEEGLKFMVYLQKENIIDESGMPKERFSAEFPKEGPSILRIQQVVRGDSAAYFCASSPGTSKGNEQFFGPGTRLTVL.